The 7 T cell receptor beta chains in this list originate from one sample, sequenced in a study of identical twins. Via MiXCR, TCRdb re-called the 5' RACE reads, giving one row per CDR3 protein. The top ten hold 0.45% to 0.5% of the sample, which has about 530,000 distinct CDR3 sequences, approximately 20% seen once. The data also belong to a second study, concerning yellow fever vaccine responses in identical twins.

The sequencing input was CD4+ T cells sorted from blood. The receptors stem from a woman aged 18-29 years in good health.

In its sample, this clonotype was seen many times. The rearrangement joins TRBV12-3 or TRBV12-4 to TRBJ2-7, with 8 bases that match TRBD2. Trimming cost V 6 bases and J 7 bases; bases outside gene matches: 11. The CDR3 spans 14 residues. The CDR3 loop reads CASSVGNAGGEQYF. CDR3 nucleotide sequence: TGTGCCAGCAGCGTTGGAAATGCGGGAGGAGAGCAGTACTTC.

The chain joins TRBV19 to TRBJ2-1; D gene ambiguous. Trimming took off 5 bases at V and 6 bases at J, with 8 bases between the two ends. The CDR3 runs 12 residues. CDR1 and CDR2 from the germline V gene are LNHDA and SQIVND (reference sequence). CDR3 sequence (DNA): TGTGCCAGTAGTCCCTGGACCAATGAGCAGTTCTTC. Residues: CASSPWTNEQFF.

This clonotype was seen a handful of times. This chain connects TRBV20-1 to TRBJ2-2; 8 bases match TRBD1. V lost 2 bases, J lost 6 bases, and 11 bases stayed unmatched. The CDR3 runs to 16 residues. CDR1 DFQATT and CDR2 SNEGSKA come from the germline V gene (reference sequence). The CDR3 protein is CSARLATGVLPGELFF. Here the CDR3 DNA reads TGCAGTGCTAGATTGGCGACAGGGGTTTTGCCCGGGGAGCTGTTTTTT.

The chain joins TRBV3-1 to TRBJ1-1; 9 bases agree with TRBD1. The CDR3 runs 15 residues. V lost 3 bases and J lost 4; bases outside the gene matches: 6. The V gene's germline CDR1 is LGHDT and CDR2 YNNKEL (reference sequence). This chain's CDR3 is CASSHEGQGITEAFF. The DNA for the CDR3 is TGTGCCAGCAGCCATGAAGGACAGGGGATCACTGAAGCTTTCTTT.

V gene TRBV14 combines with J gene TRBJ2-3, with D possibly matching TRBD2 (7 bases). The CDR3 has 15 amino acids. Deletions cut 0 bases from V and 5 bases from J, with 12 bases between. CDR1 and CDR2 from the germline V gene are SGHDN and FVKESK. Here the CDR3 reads CASSQEGGPGDTQYF. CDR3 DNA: TGTGCCAGCAGCCAAGAGGGGGGGCCAGGAGATACGCAGTATTTT. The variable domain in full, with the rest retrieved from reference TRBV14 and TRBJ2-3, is EAGVTQFPSHSVIEKGQTVTLRCDPISGHDNLYWYRRVMGKEIKFLLHFVKESKQDESGMPNNRFLAERTGGTYSTLKVQPAELEDSGVYFCASSQEGGPGDTQYFGPGTRLTVL.

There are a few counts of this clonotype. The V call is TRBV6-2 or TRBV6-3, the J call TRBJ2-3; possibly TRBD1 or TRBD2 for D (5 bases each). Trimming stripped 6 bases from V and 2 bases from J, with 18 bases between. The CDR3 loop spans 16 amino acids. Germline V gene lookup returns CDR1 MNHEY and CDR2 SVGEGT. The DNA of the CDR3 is TGTGCCAGCAGCCGAGGGGCCTACGGGGACACAGATACGCAGTATTTT. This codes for CASSRGAYGDTDTQYF.

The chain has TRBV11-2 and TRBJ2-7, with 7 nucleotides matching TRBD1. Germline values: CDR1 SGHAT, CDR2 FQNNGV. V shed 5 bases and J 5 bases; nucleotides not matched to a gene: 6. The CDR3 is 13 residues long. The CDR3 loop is CASSRQGSDEQYF. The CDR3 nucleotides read TGTGCCAGCAGCCGACAGGGAAGCGACGAGCAGTACTTC.